The source of this TCR beta chain is a study of T cells in Graves' hyperthyroidism and ophthalmopathy. Study context: Once the initial diagnosis was made, peripheral blood was obtained before any treatment. Points from the study as a whole: Most expanded thyroid clonotypes above 0.001 recurred in blood. In validation, the model predicted ophthalmopathy. These predictions came a median approximately 6.5 months before onset.

Per germline, CDR1 MNHEY and CDR2 SMNVEV (reference sequence). The CDR3 totals 14 residues. V dropped 4 bases and J dropped 10 bases, with 16 bases sitting between them. Each diagnosis drew on symptoms, thyroxine, TRAb, thyroid ultrasound and orbital computed tomography findings. In the case of this clonotype: As yet, its antigen is unknown. One base away lies a much larger clone, so this may be a sequencing read error.

Template material for amplifying TCR beta CDR3 regions consisted of RNA transcripts. A set of HTBI primers served as the primers for a first-round RT-PCR of the TCR CDR3. From the multiplex PCR reads, TCRdb called clonotypes with MiXCR, one entry per CDR3 protein. The table lists 300,000 to 450,000 distinct CDR3 sequences, 11% to 15% of them singletons, with 9.5% to 12% in the top ten. The TCR originated in a woman aged 55-75 years with Graves' hyperthyroidism. Sequenced sample: blood. The chain employs TRBV27 and TRBJ1-4; possible D gene TRBD1, 6 bases. CDR3: CASSSGQLQRKLFF. In DNA form, the CDR3 reads TGTGCCAGCAGTTCAGGACAGCTTCAGAGAAAACTGTTTTTT.